These 7 T cell receptor beta chains came from one sample sequenced in a study of CD8+CD57+ T cells in acquired aplastic anemia. Investigators profiled TCR beta VDJ and CDR3 from genomic DNA template. Each CDR3 protein gets one entry after TCRdb re-called the reads with MiXCR. The table has 200,000 to 250,000 distinct CDR3 sequences, around 60% seen once. Sequences were obtained from sorted CD4+, CD8+, or CD8+CD57+ T cells (not recorded which) from PBMCs. These receptors originate from a human donor in good health.

This clonotype was counted between two and nine times. CDR3 DNA: TGTGCCAGCAGCTATGAGGGGCCCCCGGCCGGGGAGCTGTTTTTT. Protein: CASSYEGPPAGELFF. The chain employs TRBV12-3 or TRBV12-4 and TRBJ2-2; either TRBD1 or TRBD2 may supply D (5 bases each). The CDR3 length is 15 residues. V lost 6 bases to trimming and J lost 6 bases, with 17 bases between them.

The chain employs TRBV6-4 and TRBJ1-2, with 7 bases fitting TRBD1. Germline values: CDR1 MRHNA, CDR2 SNTAGT. The CDR3 is 14 residues long. The junction had 3 bases not matched to a gene; V was cut back by 2 bases and J by 3 bases. CDR3: CASSDRDSHYGYTF. CDR3 DNA: TGTGCCAGCAGTGACCGGGACAGCCACTATGGCTACACCTTC.

Remarks on this clonotype: An end of the junction does not agree with germline; a read error may underlie this. The gene calls are TRBV7-4 and TRBJ2-7; perhaps TRBD2 as D (6 bases). This CDR3 is built from 15 residues. The germline CDR1 and CDR2 sequences are SGHVT and SQSDAQ. CDR3 nucleotide sequence: TGCGCCAGCAGCTGTCGGCGGCGGGGACCCTACGAGCAGTACTTC. Its translation is CASSCRRRGPYEQYF.

This clonotype has just one count. This chain uses TRBV5-1 with TRBJ2-7; no firm D call. V was cut by 0 bases and J by 3 bases, with 10 bases left in between. The length of the CDR3 is 14 residues. Per the germline V gene, CDR1 is SGHRS and CDR2 is YFSETQ. CDR3 residues: CASSLGNYVYEQYF. The CDR3 DNA follows: TGCGCCAGCAGCTTGGGGAACTACGTCTACGAGCAGTACTTC.

This chain connects TRBV6-5 to TRBJ2-2, with D maybe TRBD2 (7 bases). The CDR3 has 13 amino acids. Germline-derived CDR1 and CDR2 are MNHEY and SVGAGI. Trimming removed 6 bases at V and 11 bases at J, with 16 bases between. The CDR3 loop reads CASRYGGRVELFF. CDR3 nucleotides: TGTGCCAGCAGATACGGGGGGCGCGTAGAGCTGTTTTTT.

This clonotype was seen many times. This chain connects TRBV12-3 or TRBV12-4 to TRBJ1-1; no clear D. V gave up 4 bases and J gave up 1 base, with 16 bases separating them. This CDR3 spans 16 amino acids. Here the CDR3 DNA reads TGTGCCAGCAGTTGGGTGTTGACCACCCCGAACACTGAAGCTTTCTTT. It is translated as CASSWVLTTPNTEAFF.

The gene calls are TRBV5-1 and TRBJ1-1, with 8 nucleotides matching TRBD1. CDR1 is SGHRS, CDR2 YFSETQ, per germline. Trimming removed 2 bases from V and 10 bases from J; junction bases left unmatched: 28. This CDR3 spans 20 amino acids. The CDR3 sequence: CASSFSSFFGKTGEHRGAFF. CDR3 bases: TGCGCCAGCAGCTTTTCTTCGTTCTTCGGAAAGACAGGGGAACACCGGGGAGCTTTCTTT.